These 5 T cell receptor beta chains share one sample of origin, sequenced in a study of breast tumors, draining lymph nodes, adjacent tissues. The lymph nodes were axillary draining lymph nodes from breast cancer patients. MiXCR, run by TCRdb on the multiplex PCR reads, gives a single entry per CDR3 protein. This sample carries about 130,000 distinct CDR3 sequences, 20% to 25% of them seen once, and the ten largest clones take about 2.2%. The sample consisted of axillary lymph node tissue. The source of these receptors is a female donor with breast cancer. Some clones in this sample may be carry-over from other donors' samples.

This clonotype was found many times. This sequence joins TRBV19 and TRBJ1-2; 10 bases align to TRBD1. The CDR3 length is 15 residues. CDR1 LNHDA and CDR2 SQIVND come from the germline V gene (reference sequence). Trimming at V came to 4 bases and at J to 4 bases, leaving 6 bases not matched to a gene. The CDR3 loop is CASSTWTGGSYGYTF. The CDR3 DNA reads TGTGCCAGTAGTACCTGGACAGGGGGAAGCTATGGCTACACCTTC.

This clonotype was seen at least ten times. The chain links TRBV7-6 to TRBJ2-6; the D call may be TRBD1 or TRBD2 (5 bases each). V lost 5 bases and J 3 bases, leaving 11 bases between the germline ends. The CDR3 covers 15 residues. Germline V gene sequence: CDR1 SGHVS, CDR2 FNYEAQ. Written as DNA, the CDR3 is TGTGCCAGCAGCGGGGGAGACCTTGGGGCCAACGTCCTGACTTTC. It translates to CASSGGDLGANVLTF.

V gene TRBV7-9 combines with J gene TRBJ2-1, with TRBD2 matching over 8 bases. The CDR3 spans 16 residues. The germline gives CDR1 SEHNR, CDR2 FQNEAQ (reference sequence). The V and J ends lost 3 bases and 8 bases, in that order; junction bases with no gene match: 12. CDR3 in amino acids: CASSLTRSGRGHEQFF. The DNA for the CDR3 is TGTGCCAGCAGCTTGACCCGGAGCGGGAGAGGCCATGAGCAGTTCTTC.

There are many counts of this clonotype. The chain links TRBV5-1 to TRBJ1-6, with 7 bases fitting TRBD1. Germline CDR1 is SGHRS and CDR2 is YFSETQ. The CDR3 is 17 amino acids. Trimming at V came to 5 bases and at J to 7 bases, leaving 15 bases not matched to a gene. The CDR3 DNA reads TGCGCCAGCAGGAGTATTACAGGGGCGGTTCGGAATTCACCCCTCCACTTT. Translation gives CASRSITGAVRNSPLHF.

This clonotype was seen at least ten times. The V gene is TRBV6-6, the J gene TRBJ2-1, with a tentative D call TRBD2 (6 bases). Germline V gene lookup returns CDR1 MNHNY and CDR2 SVGAGI (reference sequence). This CDR3 comprises 16 residues. Trimming stripped 2 bases from V and 6 bases from J, with 17 bases between. The CDR3 sequence is CASSYGSGVSSNEQFF. CDR3 in DNA: TGTGCCAGCAGTTACGGCTCGGGAGTCTCGTCCAATGAGCAGTTCTTC.